This T cell receptor beta chain was recovered during a study of tumor and adjacent non-tumor tissue in lung cancer. The template was RNA from unsorted bulk tissue. This non-tumor lung sample came from over 3 cm beyond the tumor edge. Three rounds of nested PCR, following a modified ARM-PCR protocol, produced the TCRbeta library. TCRdb redid the calling of the multiplex PCR reads with MiXCR, one entry per CDR3 protein. Of 85,000 or so distinct CDR3 sequences in the sample, more than 75% were seen once. Germline loops: CDR1 MNHEY, CDR2 SVGEGT. The CDR3 covers 16 residues. V was trimmed by 4 bases and J by 12 bases, leaving 25 bases between them.

The source of this sequence is a woman in her fifties or sixties with non-small cell lung cancer. V is TRBV6-2 or TRBV6-3 and J is TRBJ2-1; a possible D gene is TRBD2 (6 bases). The sample consisted of distant non-tumor lung tissue. The CDR3 loop reads CASSSFGGIGFGGQFF. In DNA, the CDR3 is TGTGCCAGCAGTTCCTTCGGCGGGATAGGGTTTGGTGGGCAGTTCTTC.